These T cell receptor beta chains were read from a single sample in a study of blood T cell repertoires in COVID-19. The method was immunoSEQ multiplex PCR; TCRdb's version includes in-frame clones alone and lacks a portion of them. Found here are about 200,000 clones, around 80% of them singletons; the top ten hold less than 20%. Material for sequencing was PBMCs or T cells enriched from blood (not recorded which). The source is a woman aged 50 to 60 with acute COVID-19. Each CDR3 is given with its conserved first and last residue.

j_call v_call cdr3_aa
TRBJ1-2 TRBV5-6 CASSLTLEGYTF
TRBJ1-1 TRBV29-1 CSVVSRNTEAFF
TRBJ2-5 TRBV3-1/TRBV3-2 CASSPLTGLETQYF
TRBJ2-3 TRBV28 CASSFDPETSGLSTDTQYF
TRBJ1-1 TRBV12-3/TRBV12-4 CASSFGQNEAFF
TRBJ2-3 TRBV6-2/TRBV6-3 CASSPFEAVSDTQYF
TRBJ2-3 TRBV5-1 CASSLVLTDTQYF
TRBJ1-6 TRBV4-3 CASSPARPRGGSYNSPLHF
TRBJ1-5 TRBV6-6 CASSWGGNQPQHF
TRBJ1-2 TRBV3-1/TRBV3-2 CASSYDRGLGYTF
TRBJ1-1 TRBV5-1 CASSWTENTEAFF
TRBJ1-6 TRBV5-1 CASSPQVRSGGRSPLHF
TRBJ1-5 TRBV7-2 CASTDYPGGNQPQHF
TRBJ1-1 TRBV19 CASSLGGEGTEAFF
TRBJ2-5 TRBV6-5 CASTRDRGETQYF
TRBJ2-1 TRBV2 CASRDRGYYNEQFF
TRBJ1-2 TRBV30 CAWSPTTGVGYTF
TRBJ1-1 TRBV4-3 CASSPLSGLMKEAFF
TRBJ2-5 TRBV5-6 CASSLQGGLETQYF
TRBJ1-2 TRBV12-3/TRBV12-4 CASSSGGSGYTF
TRBJ1-6 TRBV24-1 CATSDGNSPLHF
TRBJ2-5 TRBV2 CASRATGGIRETQYF
TRBJ2-1 TRBV9 CASSVAGGSFYNEQFF
TRBJ1-5 TRBV10-3 CAISESQGFSNQPQHF
TRBJ1-1 TRBV27 CASSRGRNTEAFF
TRBJ1-3 TRBV3-1/TRBV3-2 CASSHLSGNTIYF
TRBJ2-1 TRBV7-2 CASRPAGVGGEQFF
TRBJ2-3 TRBV10-1 CASSRTADTQYF
TRBJ2-1 TRBV7-7 CASSLAGTASYNEQFF
TRBJ1-4 TRBV7-2 CASRAAPGQGFDNEKLFF
TRBJ1-3 TRBV12-3/TRBV12-4 CASKLGNTIYF
TRBJ1-1 TRBV19 CASETGFGSNEAFF
TRBJ1-2 TRBV7-9 CASSWVGDYGYTF
TRBJ1-2 TRBV9 CASSPVLIGYTF
TRBJ2-1 TRBV6-5 CASSYSITALSDEQFF
TRBJ1-2 TRBV12-5 CSLQGAEGYTF
TRBJ2-1 TRBV27 CASSSDRGWNEQFF
TRBJ2-3 TRBV5-1 CASSLVGGSTDTQYF
TRBJ1-1 TRBV10-3 CAISEPGQPNTEAFF
TRBJ1-2 TRBV4-1 CASSQFTGTAKANYGYTF
TRBJ1-6 TRBV6-4 CASPFTLTGRDSPLHF
TRBJ1-2 TRBV4-2 CASSQENRLEGYTF
TRBJ1-3 TRBV6-5 CAHLDGLSGNTIYF
TRBJ2-3 TRBV21-1 CASSKWAGTSVITQYF
TRBJ1-3 TRBV10-3 CAISLGQGFISGNTIYF
TRBJ1-3 TRBV5-4 CASSLGTFGSGNTIYF
TRBJ2-2 TRBV5-6 CASSALGTGNTGELFF
TRBJ1-2 TRBV12-2 CASRLVSLHRALSLWYGYTF
TRBJ2-2 TRBV27 CASSLRGGDTGELFF
TRBJ2-3 TRBV4-1 CASRRLTTDTQYF
TRBJ1-6 TRBV28 CASSPRTGNSPLHF
TRBJ1-2 TRBV27 CASSSDGTGYGYTF
TRBJ1-5 TRBV7-9 CASSLVVGASNQPQHF
TRBJ2-6 TRBV7-2 CASTRGGSSGANVLTF
TRBJ1-1 TRBV2 CASYGGRGTEAFF
TRBJ1-1 TRBV2 CASRAGGSGNTEAFF
TRBJ1-1 TRBV19 CASSQPGQGGPEAFF
TRBJ1-5 TRBV27 CASSLSTAFNQPQHF
TRBJ1-2 TRBV5-1 CASSALQGAPYGYTF
TRBJ2-3 TRBV11-2 CASSQIVGGWADTQYF